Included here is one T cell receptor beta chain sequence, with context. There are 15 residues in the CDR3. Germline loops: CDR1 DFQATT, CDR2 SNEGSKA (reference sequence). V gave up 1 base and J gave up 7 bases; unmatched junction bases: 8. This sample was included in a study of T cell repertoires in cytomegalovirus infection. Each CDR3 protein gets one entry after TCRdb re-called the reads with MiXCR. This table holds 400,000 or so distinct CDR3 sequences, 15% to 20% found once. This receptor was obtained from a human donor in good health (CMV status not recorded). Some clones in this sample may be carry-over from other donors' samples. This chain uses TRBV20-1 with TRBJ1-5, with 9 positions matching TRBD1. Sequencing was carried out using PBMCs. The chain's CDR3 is CSARATGGAGQPQHF. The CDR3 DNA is TGCAGTGCTAGAGCTACAGGGGGCGCCGGGCAGCCCCAGCATTTT.